These T cell receptor beta chains were read from a single sample in a study of cytomegalovirus exposure and HLA in healthy donors. TCRdb's copy holds only in-frame clones and misses some; the assay was immunoSEQ multiplex PCR. Found here are some 130,000 clones, roughly three quarters of them singletons; the top ten hold approximately 1.8%. Sequencing was carried out using PBMCs. These receptors were taken from a woman aged 40 to 49 in good health and CMV-seronegative. CDR3s include the opening cysteine and the closing phenylalanine or tryptophan. Each record gives: D gene, J gene, V gene, clone size, CDR3 length, CDR3 protein, CDR3 DNA. A D gene is named only where the DNA matches it firmly. The size entry is marked missing in some rows and otherwise reads once, few, many or a size class.

>.|TRBJ1-3|TRBV27|.|14
CASSSGTTGNTIYF
TGTGCCAGCAGTTCTGGGACTACTGGAAACACCATATATTTT
>.|TRBJ2-1|TRBV7-2|few|15
CASSSARGSYNEQFF
TGTGCCAGCAGCTCCGCCAGGGGTTCCTACAATGAGCAGTTCTTC
>TRBD1|TRBJ1-5|TRBV6-5|few|15
CASTKTGADNQPQHF
TGTGCCAGCACGAAAACAGGGGCGGACAATCAGCCCCAGCATTTT
>.|TRBJ2-7|TRBV9|.|15
CASSASLAGADEQYF
TGTGCCAGCAGCGCTAGCCTAGCAGGGGCGGACGAGCAGTACTTC
>.|TRBJ1-1|TRBV6-5|.|15
CASSYSTVAHSEAFF
TGTGCCAGCAGTTACTCGACAGTGGCTCACTCTGAAGCTTTCTTT
>.|TRBJ1-2|TRBV5-6|.|13
CASSSDSSYGYTF
TGTGCCAGCAGTTCGGACAGTAGCTATGGCTACACCTTC
>TRBD1|TRBJ2-3|TRBV19|.|11
CASRGQGLQYF
TGTGCCAGTAGGGGACAGGGTTTGCAGTATTTT
>.|TRBJ1-1|TRBV6-1|.|14
CASPPGGMNTEAFF
TGTGCCAGCCCTCCTGGGGGCATGAACACTGAAGCTTTCTTT
>TRBD2|TRBJ2-7|TRBV5-4|.|15
CATGGVDEGGYEQYF
TGTGCCACGGGAGGGGTAGACGAAGGCGGCTACGAGCAGTACTTC
>.|TRBJ1-3|TRBV28|.|12
CASSNGGNTIYF
TGTGCCAGCAGCAACGGGGGAAACACCATATATTTT
>.|TRBJ2-7|TRBV29-1|once|11
CSGIREAEQYF
TGCAGCGGAATCAGGGAAGCCGAGCAGTACTTC
>.|TRBJ1-5|TRBV19|.|17
CATQPSSAGQRDQPQHF
TGTGCCACTCAACCCAGCTCGGCAGGACAGCGCGATCAGCCCCAGCATTTT
>TRBD1|TRBJ1-5|TRBV28|few|17
CASWGTGLRRSNQPQHF
TGTGCCAGTTGGGGGACAGGGCTGAGAAGAAGCAATCAGCCCCAGCATTTT
>TRBD1|TRBJ2-5|TRBV2|.|14
CASRRTGGRETQYF
TGTGCCAGCAGAAGGACAGGGGGACGTGAGACCCAGTACTTC
>TRBD2|TRBJ2-1|TRBV7-3|.|16
CASSRQGTGGYNEQFF
TGTGCCAGCAGCCGCCAAGGGACGGGGGGGTACAATGAGCAGTTCTTC
>TRBD2|TRBJ2-3|TRBV2|.|14
CASSLTEGGDTQYF
TGTGCCAGCAGTCTTACTGAGGGAGGGGATACGCAGTATTTT
>.|TRBJ2-7|TRBV7-2|.|12
CASSGAGYEQYF
TGTGCCAGCAGCGGAGCGGGCTACGAGCAGTACTTC
>TRBD2|TRBJ2-3|TRBV6-5|few|15
CASSLAGGQTDTQYF
TGTGCCAGCAGCTTAGCGGGGGGGCAAACAGATACGCAGTATTTT
>.|TRBJ2-7|TRBV14|.|16
CASSQAAYRGGYEQYF
TGTGCCAGCAGCCAGGCGGCATACCGGGGTGGTTACGAGCAGTACTTC
>TRBD2|TRBJ2-5|TRBV11-2|once|14
CASSLTSGGETQYF
TGTGCCAGCAGCTTAACTAGCGGGGGAGAGACCCAGTACTTC
>.|TRBJ1-6|TRBV28|.|15
CASSLLRGNNSPLHF
TGTGCCAGCAGTTTGTTACGGGGGAATAATTCACCCCTCCACTTT
>.|TRBJ1-1|TRBV2|few|14
CASTSGGLNTEAFF
TGTGCCAGCACCTCGGGAGGTCTGAACACTGAAGCTTTCTTT
>.|TRBJ2-1|TRBV27|.|11
CASSTGIGQFF
TGTGCCAGCAGCACCGGGATTGGGCAGTTCTTC
>TRBD2|TRBJ2-7|TRBV7-2|.|14
CASSLTSTGSEQYF
TGTGCCAGCAGCTTGACTAGCACTGGGTCGGAGCAGTACTTC
>.|TRBJ1-1|TRBV12-5|.|13
CASATGGSIEAFF
TGTGCTAGTGCTACCGGCGGATCAATTGAAGCTTTCTTT
>.|TRBJ2-7|TRBV28|.|16
CASSFTWGPSWGEQYF
TGTGCCAGCAGTTTCACCTGGGGGCCATCTTGGGGCGAGCAGTACTTC
>.|TRBJ2-5|TRBV5-1|.|15
CASSLGGTPKETQYF
TGCGCCAGCAGCTTGGGGGGGACACCCAAAGAGACCCAGTACTTC
>.|TRBJ2-3|TRBV19|once|16
CASSIDWSISTDTQYF
TGTGCCAGTAGTATAGATTGGAGCATTAGCACAGATACGCAGTATTTT
>TRBD1|TRBJ1-2|TRBV6-1|.|15
CASSRRTGGGYGYTF
TGTGCCAGCAGTCGCCGGACAGGCGGTGGCTATGGCTACACCTTC
>.|TRBJ2-2|TRBV5-1|.|15
CASSLVTGNTGELFF
TGCGCCAGCAGCTTGGTCACCGGTAACACCGGGGAGCTGTTTTTT
>TRBD1|TRBJ2-1|TRBV7-9|.|14
CASGTGGSYNEQFF
TGTGCCAGCGGGACAGGGGGCTCCTACAATGAGCAGTTCTTC
>TRBD1|TRBJ2-1|TRBV6-1|.|15
CASSEPTGWSDEQFF
TGTGCCAGCAGTGAACCGACAGGGTGGAGCGATGAGCAGTTCTTC
>.|TRBJ2-6|TRBV19|.|14
CASSTGYGANGLTF
TGTGCCAGTTCTACAGGGTACGGGGCCAACGGCCTGACTTTC